These 9 T cell receptor beta chains originate from one sample sequenced in a study of metastatic and nonmetastatic thyroid tumors. All patients reached thyroid surgery having received no treatment beforehand. TCRdb re-clonotyped the PCR reads via MiXCR. The table includes 43,000 or so clones, approximately 24% detected once. The sequencing input was blood. The receptors shown here come from a male donor with papillary thyroid cancer or a benign thyroid nodule (not recorded which). Some clones in this sample may be carry-over from other donors' samples.

This clone was picked up one time. The chain couples TRBV30 to TRBJ2-2, with D perhaps TRBD2 (5 bases). With 0 bases removed from V and 6 bases from J, the gap between germline ends came to 14 bases. The length of the CDR3 is 15 residues. CDR1 and CDR2 (germline): GTSNPN, SVGIG (reference sequence). As DNA, the CDR3 is TGTGCCTGGAGTGTCTGGAAGACGGGATCCGGGGAGCTGTTTTTT. Its translation is CAWSVWKTGSGELFF.

This clone was detected ten times or more. V is TRBV27 and J is TRBJ2-5; no definite D call. Trimming shortened V by 6 bases and J by 9 bases, and 17 bases separated the two germline ends. From germline, CDR1 is MNHEY and CDR2 SMNVEV (reference sequence). CDR3 length equals 13 residues. The CDR3 region is CASSSGVIVPQYF. In DNA, the CDR3 is TGTGCCAGCAGCTCTGGGGTTATAGTCCCCCAGTACTTC.

This clone was seen a handful of times. This chain uses TRBV4-1 with TRBJ2-1, with D perhaps TRBD1 (5 bases). CDR3 length: 16 residues. Trimming left V 0 bases short and J 2 bases short, with 11 bases between. Germline V gene sequence: CDR1 MGHRA, CDR2 YSYEKL. The CDR3 region is CASSQEVGLTYNEQFF. CDR3 coding DNA: TGCGCCAGCAGCCAAGAGGTGGGGCTAACCTACAATGAGCAGTTCTTC.

The V call is TRBV7-8, the J call TRBJ2-2; a possible D gene is TRBD1 (5 bases). This CDR3 is built from 15 residues. Between the trimmed V and J ends, which lost 5 bases and 10 bases, there was a span of 20 bases. Germline CDR1 is SGHVS and CDR2 is FQNEAQ. In DNA, the CDR3 is TGTGCCAGCAGCCCCTGGGCGGTTAGGGGCGTGGAGCTGTTTTTT. As protein: CASSPWAVRGVELFF. The entire variable domain, with the rest obtained from reference TRBV7-8 and TRBJ2-2, is as follows: GAGVSQSPRYKVAKRGQDVALRCDPISGHVSLFWYQQALGQGPEFLTYFQNEAQLDKSGLPSDRFFAERPEGSVSTLKIQRTQQEDSAVYLCASSPWAVRGVELFFGEGSRLTVL.

This clone has just a few counts. V gene TRBV29-1 combines with J gene TRBJ1-1; TRBD1 agrees at 9 bases. V lost 6 bases to trimming and J lost 4 bases; unmatched junction nucleotides: 3. Germline-derived CDR1 and CDR2 are SQVTM and ANQGSEA. The CDR3 has 12 amino acids. The CDR3 loop is CSVRTGVTEAFF. CDR3 nucleotides: TGCAGCGTGAGGACAGGGGTCACTGAAGCTTTCTTT.

With regard to this clone: The junction does not match germline at one end; this may be a read error. This rearrangement joins TRBV7-9 to TRBJ2-1, with 7 bases lining up with TRBD1. The CDR3 extends over 13 amino acids. Per the germline V gene, CDR1 is SEHNR and CDR2 is FQNEAQ (reference sequence). CDR3 in amino acids: CATPGQRYDEQFF. The CDR3 DNA follows: TGTGCCACTCCGGGACAGCGCTACGATGAGCAGTTCTTC.

This clone appeared many times. The V call is TRBV7-9, the J call TRBJ1-6; 8 nucleotides agree with TRBD1. Germline V lookup: CDR1 SEHNR, CDR2 FQNEAQ (reference sequence). Trimming at V came to 4 bases and at J to 9 bases, leaving 5 bases not matched to a gene. The CDR3 has 14 amino acids. In DNA, the CDR3 is TGTGCCAGCAGCTCTACAGGGGGGAGTTCACCCCTCCACTTT. Translated, it gives CASSSTGGSSPLHF.

This clone was seen repeatedly, ten times or more. The V call is TRBV7-2, the J call TRBJ2-1; TRBD1 agrees at 10 bases. CDR1 and CDR2 (germline): SGHTA, FQGNSA. Germline trimming cut 5 bases from V and 0 bases from J; bases unmatched to any gene: 4. The CDR3 extends over 16 amino acids. Written as DNA, the CDR3 is TGTGCCAGCAGCGTCGGACAGGGGGTCTCCTACAATGAGCAGTTCTTC. It encodes CASSVGQGVSYNEQFF.

The sample holds many counts of this clone. The chain is built from TRBV4-1 and TRBJ1-1; the D gene is possibly TRBD1 (5 bases). With 0 bases removed from V and 4 bases from J, the gap between germline ends came to 18 bases. Looked up from germline, CDR1 is MGHRA and CDR2 is YSYEKL. This CDR3 has 17 residues. The CDR3 DNA reads as TGCGCCAGCAGCCAAGATCCTTACTCAGGGCGGCGCACTGAAGCTTTCTTT. It encodes CASSQDPYSGRRTEAFF.